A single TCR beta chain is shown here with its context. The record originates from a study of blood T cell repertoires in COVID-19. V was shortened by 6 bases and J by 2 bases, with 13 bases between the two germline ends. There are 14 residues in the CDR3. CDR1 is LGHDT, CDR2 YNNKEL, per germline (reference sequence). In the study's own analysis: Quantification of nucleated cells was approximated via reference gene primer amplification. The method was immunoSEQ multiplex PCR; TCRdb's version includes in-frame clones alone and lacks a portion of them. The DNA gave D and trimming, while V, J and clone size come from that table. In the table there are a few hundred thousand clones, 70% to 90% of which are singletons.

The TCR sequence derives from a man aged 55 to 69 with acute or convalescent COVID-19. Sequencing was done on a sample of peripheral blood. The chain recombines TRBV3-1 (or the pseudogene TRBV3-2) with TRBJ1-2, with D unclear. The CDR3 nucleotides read TGTGCCAGCAGTCGGAGAGGGAAGAACTATGGCTACACCTTC. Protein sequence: CASSRRGKNYGYTF.